This T cell receptor beta chain comes out of a study of cytomegalovirus exposure and HLA in healthy donors. Turning to the study itself: Approximately 83 million unique TCRs from HLA-typed donors were held in an early data release.

PCR amplification relied on 60 Vbeta primers (plus 13 Jbeta primers). Profiling relied on immunoSEQ multiplex PCR, and the TCRdb table lists in-frame clones only, not all of them. Of around 93,000 clones in the sample, around four fifths were seen once. The study's findings and limits: It was likely that a cluster of highly shared sequence variants was a sequencing artifact.

V was pared by 2 bases and J by 0 bases, with 11 bases of the junction left unmatched. The germline V gene encodes CDR1 GTSNPN and CDR2 SVGIG (reference sequence). CDR3 length: 19 residues. This clone was counted a single time. Its antigen is undetermined. The sequencing sample was made of PBMCs. The receptor was isolated from a man aged 30-40 years in good health and CMV-seropositive. This chain uses TRBV30 with TRBJ2-6; 9 nucleotides line up with TRBD1. CDR3 bases: TGTGCCTGGAGTTCTCCCCGGACAGGGGCCGACTCTGGGGCCAACGTCCTGACTTTC. Its protein is CAWSSPRTGADSGANVLTF.